Below, 14 T cell receptor beta chains from the same sample are listed, as sequenced in a study of spatial heterogeneity in lung cancer. Time point described: sample taken at primary tumor resection. TCRdb processed the 5' RACE reads anew with MiXCR; each CDR3 protein has one entry. The sample lists 600 or so distinct CDR3 sequences; roughly a sixth were seen once. Sequenced here: normal lung tissue next to the tumor, sampled at surgery. Every receptor here comes from a male donor with early-stage non-small cell lung cancer.

This clonotype is deemed medium-sized. In a library made to pick up alpha chains, this beta chain is a stray read with a size that means little. The rearrangement uses TRBV6-1 and TRBJ2-7; D unresolved. Trimming pared 2 bases from V and 4 bases from J, leaving 12 bases between. The CDR3 is 14 residues long. Germline assignment: CDR1 MNHNS and CDR2 SASEGT. CDR3 protein: CASSEYGIGYEQYF. The DNA for the CDR3 is TGTGCCAGCAGTGAATATGGTATCGGTTACGAGCAGTACTTC.

This clonotype was seen only a few times. This beta chain is an unintended read in a library built for alpha chains; its size means little. The chain couples TRBV5-1 to TRBJ1-1, with D perhaps matching TRBD1 (5 bases). Germline V CDR1 and CDR2: SGHRS, YFSETQ. Trimming took off 4 bases at V and 0 bases at J, with 10 bases between the two ends. The CDR3 has 14 amino acids. The CDR3 DNA reads as TGCGCCAGCAGCAGAGGGACGGTGAACACTGAAGCTTTCTTT. This encodes CASSRGTVNTEAFF. Combining the CDR3 with reference TRBV5-1 and TRBJ1-1 gives the whole variable domain KAGVTQTPRYLIKTRGQQVTLSCSPISGHRSVSWYQQTPGQGLQFLFEYFSETQRNKGNFPGRFSGRQFSNSRSEMNVSTLELGDSALYLCASSRGTVNTEAFFGQGTRLTVV.

This clonotype is categorized as large. This beta chain appears as a stray read in a library generated for alpha chains; its size is not informative. The gene calls are TRBV28 and TRBJ2-5; 15 bases line up with TRBD2. V lost 5 bases and J lost 5; bases outside the gene matches: 6. Germline V lookup: CDR1 MDHEN, CDR2 SYDVKM. This CDR3 has 16 residues. CDR3 protein: CASSRTSGRAWETQYF. The DNA for the CDR3 is TGTGCCAGCAGTAGGACTAGCGGGAGGGCCTGGGAGACCCAGTACTTC. The variable domain in full, completed from reference TRBV28 and TRBJ2-5, reads DVKVTQSSRYLVKRTGEKVFLECVQDMDHENMFWYRQDPGLGLRLIYFSYDVKMKEKGDIPEGYSVSREKKERFSLILESASTNQTSMYLCASSRTSGRAWETQYFGPGTRLLVL.

Sample share makes this clonotype large. This beta chain is a stray read from a library made for alpha chains; its abundance is not meaningful. The chain employs TRBV7-9 and TRBJ2-3; 11 bases agree with TRBD2. Per the germline V gene, CDR1 is SEHNR and CDR2 is FQNEAQ (reference sequence). The V gene end was trimmed by 3 bases and the J gene end by 2 bases; junction bases not matched to a gene: 1. The CDR3 is 15 amino acids. In nucleotides, the CDR3 is TGTGCCAGCAGCTTTAGCGGGAGGGTCACAGATACGCAGTATTTT. This codes for CASSFSGRVTDTQYF.

By its share, this clonotype is medium-sized. Found in a library prepared for alpha chains, this beta chain is an off-target read, and its abundance has little meaning. The rearrangement links TRBV12-5 to TRBJ2-7, with 12 bases matching TRBD2. This CDR3 is built from 16 residues. Germline V gives CDR1 LGHNT, CDR2 FRNRAP. The V segment lost 4 bases and the J segment 5 bases; nucleotides outside the gene matches: 9. The CDR3 here is CASGSVLAGGPDEQYF. As DNA, the CDR3 is TGTGCTAGTGGTTCCGTTCTAGCGGGAGGGCCGGACGAGCAGTACTTC.

This clonotype turned up a few times. This beta chain is a stray read from a library made for alpha chains; its abundance is not meaningful. The chain couples TRBV6-1 to TRBJ1-2; TRBD1 matches at 7 bases. V dropped 5 bases and J dropped 2; count of bases not matched to a gene: 8. CDR1 and CDR2 from the germline V gene are MNHNS and SASEGT. The CDR3 is made up of 15 amino acids. Here the CDR3 reads CASSKHRGTNYGYTF. CDR3 DNA sequence: TGTGCCAGCAGTAAGCACAGGGGAACCAACTATGGCTACACCTTC.

Turning to this clonotype: Since it is a stray read in a library aimed at alpha chains, this beta chain has a size that is not meaningful. This sequence joins TRBV18 and TRBJ2-5, with D unclear. The CDR3 contains 14 residues. Germline CDR1 is KGHSH and CDR2 is LQKENI. The V gene lost 0 bases and the J gene lost 5 bases, with 10 bases spanning the gap. The DNA of the CDR3 is TGTGCCAGCTCACCACCGCTCAAGAGGGAGACCCAGTACTTC. This translates into CASSPPLKRETQYF.

By share, this clonotype counts as medium-sized. This beta chain is an unintended read in a library built for alpha chains; its size means little. The chain joins TRBV20-1 to TRBJ2-1; 14 bases are shared with TRBD2. CDR3 length: 15 residues. Per the germline V gene, CDR1 is DFQATT and CDR2 is SNEGSKA (reference sequence). J lost 9 bases, V lost 6 bases, and 10 bases had no gene match. Here the CDR3 reads CSASGTSGRSFEQFF. CDR3 bases: TGCAGTGCATCCGGGACTAGCGGGAGAAGTTTTGAGCAGTTCTTC.

This clonotype counts as medium-sized (0.01 to 0.1%). The library was designed around alpha chains, so this beta chain is a stray read whose abundance carries little weight. The V call is TRBV28, the J call TRBJ2-5; 8 nucleotides agree with TRBD2. CDR1 and CDR2 (germline): MDHEN, SYDVKM. The CDR3 is 17 residues long. The V gene end was trimmed by 0 bases and the J gene end by 2 bases; junction bases not matched to a gene: 8. CDR3 in amino acids: CASSLWTAGETQETQYF. In DNA, the CDR3 is TGTGCCAGCAGTTTATGGACAGCGGGAGAAACTCAAGAGACCCAGTACTTC.

In its sample, this clonotype ranks as medium-sized (0.01 to 0.1%). This beta chain represents an off-target read in a library built for alpha chains; its size is of limited meaning. This sequence joins TRBV5-1 and TRBJ2-1; weak D call: TRBD2 (6 bases). The CDR3 covers 15 residues. The V end was cut by 5 bases, the J end by 0 bases, with 12 bases between. From germline, CDR1 is SGHRS and CDR2 YFSETQ. CDR3: CASRPGTDSYNEQFF. The CDR3 DNA sequence: TGCGCCAGCAGGCCTGGGACTGACTCCTACAATGAGCAGTTCTTC.

A remark on this clonotype: One end of the junction varies from germline; a read error may be responsible. As an off-target read in a library built for alpha chains, this beta chain has a frequency of little significance. CDR3 bases: TGTGTCAGCACGACAGTACGGGGAGAGACCCAGTACTTC. Its protein is CVSTTVRGETQYF. V usage is TRBV2 and J usage is TRBJ2-5; perhaps D is TRBD1 or TRBD2 (5 bases each). Per the germline V gene, CDR1 is SNHLY and CDR2 is FYNNEI. The CDR3 length is 13 residues.

This clonotype is labeled as hyperexpanded. Since it is a stray read in a library aimed at alpha chains, this beta chain has a size that is not meaningful. The V call is TRBV20-1, the J call TRBJ2-5, with 10 bases matching TRBD2. The CDR3 totals 15 residues. The V segment lost 3 bases and the J segment 1 base; nucleotides outside the gene matches: 5. The germline gives CDR1 DFQATT, CDR2 SNEGSKA (reference sequence). The CDR3 spells CSARSSSGSQETQYF. The CDR3 region has the DNA TGCAGTGCTAGGAGCTCTAGCGGGAGCCAAGAGACCCAGTACTTC.

This clonotype is large within its sample. This beta chain turned up in a library designed for alpha chains; as an off-target read, its abundance says little. The chain combines TRBV3-1 with TRBJ2-1, with 7 positions matching TRBD2. Trimming took 2 bases from V and 8 from J; bases not matched to a gene: 6. Germline lookup yields CDR1 LGHDT and CDR2 YNNKEL (reference sequence). This CDR3 region has 14 residues. CDR3 nucleotide sequence: TGTGCCAGCAGCCAATCACGGGGGGTCCATGAGCAGTTCTTC. Its protein product is CASSQSRGVHEQFF.

This clonotype is large. This beta chain is an off-target read within a library intended for alpha chains, so its frequency means little. The chain recombines TRBV5-1 with TRBJ2-1; 8 bases are shared with TRBD1. The CDR3 has 17 residues. V was clipped by 3 bases and J by 0 bases; unmatched bases: 8. Germline V lookup: CDR1 SGHRS, CDR2 YFSETQ. The CDR3 protein is CASSSRDRSSSYNEQFF. CDR3 DNA sequence: TGCGCCAGCAGCTCCCGGGACAGGTCGAGCTCCTACAATGAGCAGTTCTTC.